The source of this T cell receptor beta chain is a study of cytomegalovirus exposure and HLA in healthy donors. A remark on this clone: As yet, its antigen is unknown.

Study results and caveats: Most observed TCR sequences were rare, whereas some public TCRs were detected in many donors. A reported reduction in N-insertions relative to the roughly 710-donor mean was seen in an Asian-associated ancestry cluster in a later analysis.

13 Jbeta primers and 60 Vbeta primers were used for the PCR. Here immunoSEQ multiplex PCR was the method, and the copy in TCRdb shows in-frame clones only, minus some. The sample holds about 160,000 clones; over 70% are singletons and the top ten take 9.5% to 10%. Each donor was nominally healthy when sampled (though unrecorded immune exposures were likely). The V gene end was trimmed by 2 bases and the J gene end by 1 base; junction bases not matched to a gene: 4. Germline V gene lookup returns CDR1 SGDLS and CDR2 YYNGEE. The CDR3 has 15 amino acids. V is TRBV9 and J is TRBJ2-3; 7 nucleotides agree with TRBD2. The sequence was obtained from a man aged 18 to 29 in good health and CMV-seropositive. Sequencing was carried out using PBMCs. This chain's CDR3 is CASSVGRGGTDTQYF. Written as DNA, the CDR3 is TGTGCCAGCAGCGTGGGCCGGGGGGGCACAGATACGCAGTATTTT.